This entry lists 5 T cell receptor beta chains sequenced from one sample in a study of cytomegalovirus exposure and HLA in healthy donors. A multiplex PCR was run with 60 Vbeta primers and 13 Jbeta primers. Using immunoSEQ multiplex PCR, the repertoire was profiled, and TCRdb retains in-frame clones only, with some absent. The table lists around 130,000 clones, roughly four fifths of them singletons. The sample consisted of PBMCs. The receptor source for this set is a woman aged 45-65 years in good health and CMV-seropositive.

V is TRBV11-3 and J is TRBJ2-5, with D possibly matching TRBD1 (5 bases). The germline V gene encodes CDR1 SGHNT and CDR2 YENEEA. The CDR3 length is 18 residues. Trimming took off 0 bases at V and 5 bases at J, with 22 bases between the two ends. The CDR3 sequence is CASSLDPGGAGLWETQYF. The CDR3 coding sequence is TGTGCCAGCAGCTTAGACCCGGGTGGGGCAGGGCTTTGGGAGACCCAGTACTTC.

The rearrangement uses TRBV6-1 and TRBJ1-2; TRBD1 is a possible D gene (6 bases). V lost 5 bases and J 4 bases, leaving 17 bases between the germline ends. This CDR3 is 15 amino acids long. CDR1 MNHNS and CDR2 SASEGT come from the germline V gene. CDR3 sequence reads: CASSPRGSQGYGYTF. CDR3 DNA sequence: TGTGCCAGCAGTCCCCGAGGGTCACAGGGCTATGGCTACACCTTC.

This sequence joins TRBV5-6 and TRBJ2-3; D possibly corresponds to TRBD1 (5 bases). V was shortened by 0 bases and J by 6 bases, with 8 bases between the two germline ends. CDR3 length equals 13 residues. Germline-derived CDR1 and CDR2 are SGHDT and YYEEEE. The CDR3 here is CASSLVGDDTQYF. The CDR3 DNA sequence: TGTGCCAGCAGCTTGGTAGGGGATGATACGCAGTATTTT.

Only one count was recorded for this clone. This sequence joins TRBV7-9 and TRBJ1-2, with unresolved D. Germline loops: CDR1 SEHNR, CDR2 FQNEAQ (reference sequence). Trimming stripped 0 bases from V and 3 bases from J, with 5 bases between. This CDR3 comprises 13 residues. DNA of the CDR3: TGTGCCAGCAGCTTAGCAGAGTACTATGGCTACACCTTC. Translated: CASSLAEYYGYTF.

The J gene is TRBJ2-2, the V gene TRBV4-2; no reliable D call. The CDR3 is 17 amino acids. The germline CDR1 and CDR2 sequences are LGHNA and YNFKEQ. V dropped 4 bases and J dropped 1 base, with 16 bases sitting between them. CDR3 sequence: CASSPLEATQNTGELFF. CDR3 bases: TGTGCCAGCAGCCCCCTAGAGGCAACTCAGAACACCGGGGAGCTGTTTTTT.